This T cell receptor (beta chain) was found in a study of blood T cell repertoires in COVID-19. Across the whole study: Sample material is recorded as cDNA or gDNA derived from T cells, B-cell-depleted T cells, or PBMCs.

In the original processing: Estimated nucleated cell counts came from reference gene primer amplification. Here immunoSEQ multiplex PCR was the method, and the copy in TCRdb shows in-frame clones only, minus some. Clone size and V and J calls were adopted from that table, with D and trimming inferred from the DNA. The profile shows more than 200,000 clones, roughly nine tenths of them singletons. Seattle cases were enrolled at active infection and followed longitudinally. CDR1 and CDR2 (germline): MNHEY, SVGAGI. The length of the CDR3 is 13 residues. Trimming pared 6 bases from V and 5 bases from J, leaving 13 bases between.

This receptor was taken from a woman aged 45-59 years with COVID-19, enrolled during active disease. This chain uses TRBV6-5 with TRBJ1-1, with D possibly TRBD1 on 5 matching bases. Specimen: peripheral blood. The CDR3 DNA follows: TGTGCCAGCAGGACCCCGGGGGGGACTGAAGCTTTCTTT. It translates to CASRTPGGTEAFF.